Each of the 12 T cell receptor beta chains below was sequenced from the same sample in a study of shared clonotypes between healthy human individuals. Using immunoSEQ multiplex PCR, the repertoire was profiled, and TCRdb retains in-frame clones only, with some absent. The sample records 400,000 to 550,000 clones, less than 80% being singletons. Sequencing input: PBMCs. Receptors were obtained from a woman between 35 and 50 years old in good health. Some clones in this sample may be carry-over from other donors' samples.

This chain connects TRBV6-6 to TRBJ2-2; weak D call: TRBD2 (5 bases). V lost 7 bases and J lost 6, with 12 bases in between. The germline gives CDR1 MNHNY, CDR2 SVGAGI (reference sequence). This CDR3 is built from 13 residues. The CDR3 DNA sequence: TGTGCCAGCACCCGGGATTATGCCGGGGAGCTGTTTTTT. As protein: CASTRDYAGELFF.

This chain links TRBV25-1 with TRBJ1-4; D unclear. V lost 1 base, J lost 7 bases, and 10 bases lay in between. Germline V CDR1 and CDR2: MGHDK, SYGVNS. The CDR3 spans 14 residues. CDR3 nucleotide sequence: TGTGCCAGCAGTGAATGGGGTGTCGGTGAAAAACTGTTTTTT. Translating gives CASSEWGVGEKLFF.

The chain is built from TRBV7-9 and TRBJ2-7; 11 bases line up with TRBD2. This CDR3 contains 15 residues. Germline V gene lookup returns CDR1 SEHNR and CDR2 FQNEAQ (reference sequence). Losses at the gene ends were 4 bases for V and 5 bases for J; bases not matched to a gene: 7. CDR3 amino acids: CASSSGLADVHEQYF. The CDR3 DNA sequence: TGTGCCAGCAGCTCGGGACTAGCGGACGTCCACGAGCAGTACTTC.

This chain joins TRBV28 and TRBJ2-1; D possibly corresponds to TRBD1 (5 bases). Germline CDR1 and CDR2: MDHEN and SYDVKM. Between the trimmed V and J ends, which lost 3 bases and 15 bases, there was a span of 18 bases. The CDR3 is 13 residues long. CDR3 sequence reads: CASSFHTRAERFF. The CDR3 DNA reads as TGTGCCAGCAGTTTTCACACCAGGGCTGAAAGGTTCTTC.

This chain uses TRBV5-1 with TRBJ2-3; maybe TRBD2 (5 bases). The V gene lost 0 bases and the J gene lost 3 bases, with 14 bases spanning the gap. The CDR3 length is 16 residues. The germline CDR1 and CDR2 sequences are SGHRS and YFSETQ. The chain's CDR3 is CASSLESTSGTDTQYF. The CDR3 DNA follows: TGCGCCAGCAGCTTGGAATCTACTAGTGGAACAGATACGCAGTATTTT.

The V gene is TRBV7-8, the J gene TRBJ2-4, with D tentatively TRBD1 or TRBD2 (5 bases each). This CDR3 has 12 residues. V lost 8 bases to trimming and J lost 3 bases, with 8 bases between them. Germline V gene data show CDR1 as SGHVS and CDR2 as FQNEAQ. The CDR3 protein is CASQGVKNIQYF. The DNA for the CDR3 is TGTGCCAGCCAGGGAGTCAAAAACATTCAGTACTTC.

The V call is TRBV6-1, the J call TRBJ2-1, with TRBD2 identical over 12 bases. Germline trimming cut 10 bases from V and 9 bases from J; bases unmatched to any gene: 10. The V gene's germline CDR1 is MNHNS and CDR2 SASEGT. CDR3 length: 14 amino acids. CDR3 amino acids: CATDVRTSGTEQFF. Here the CDR3 DNA reads TGTGCCACCGACGTTAGGACTAGCGGGACTGAGCAGTTCTTC.

The rearrangement links TRBV5-1 to TRBJ1-4; D is unresolved. The CDR3 consists of 14 residues. The V end lost 2 bases, the J end lost 10 bases, and 15 bases lay between the germline ends. Germline lookup yields CDR1 SGHRS and CDR2 YFSETQ. CDR3 amino acids: CASSFEAGVGKLFF. The CDR3, as DNA: TGCGCCAGCAGCTTTGAGGCAGGAGTCGGAAAACTGTTTTTT.

The chain combines TRBV10-1 with TRBJ2-1; D not resolved. V was pared by 8 bases and J by 0 bases, with 8 bases between. The CDR3 has 13 residues. Germline assignment: CDR1 WNHNN and CDR2 SYGVQD (reference sequence). The CDR3 protein is CASGQDSYNEQFF. CDR3 DNA: TGCGCCAGCGGTCAAGACTCCTACAATGAGCAGTTCTTC.

The V call is TRBV2, the J call TRBJ2-1; the D is unclear. The CDR3 totals 14 residues. CDR1 and CDR2 from the germline V gene are SNHLY and FYNNEI. Trimming cost V 6 bases and J 1 base, with 10 bases left between them. CDR3 DNA: TGTGCCAGCAGGTGGGCCCCATCCTACAATGAGCAGTTCTTC. This codes for CASRWAPSYNEQFF. The entire variable domain, with the rest obtained from reference TRBV2 and TRBJ2-1, is as follows: EPEVTQTPSHQVTQMGQEVILRCVPISNHLYFYWYRQILGQKVEFLVSFYNNEISEKSEIFDDQFSVERPDGSNFTLKIRSTKLEDSAMYFCASRWAPSYNEQFFGPGTRLTVL.

The chain carries TRBV5-1 and TRBJ2-2; perhaps D is TRBD1 or TRBD2 (6 bases each). Germline CDR1 SGHRS, CDR2 YFSETQ. This CDR3 has 16 amino acids. V was shortened by 0 bases and J by 5 bases, with 14 bases between the two germline ends. Here the CDR3 reads CASSLVQGRRTGELFF. CDR3 in DNA: TGCGCCAGCAGCTTGGTGCAGGGGAGGAGGACCGGGGAGCTGTTTTTT.

The V gene is TRBV5-8, the J gene TRBJ2-5, with 15 positions matching TRBD2. The germline CDR1 and CDR2 sequences are SGHTS and YDEGEE. V shed 6 bases and J 1 base; nucleotides not matched to a gene: 7. The CDR3 covers 17 residues. In nucleotides, the CDR3 is TGTGCCAGCAACCGCGGACTAGCGGGAGGGCTCCAAGAGACCCAGTACTTC. This codes for CASNRGLAGGLQETQYF.